These 12 T cell receptor beta chains share one sample of origin, sequenced in a study of T cell changes during pregnancy in multiple sclerosis. The repertoire was sequenced with immunoSEQ multiplex PCR; TCRdb's copy has only in-frame clones and lacks some. This sample has tens of thousands of clones, with just over 90% found just once. The material was CD4+ T cells from peripheral blood mononuclear cells, obtained in the third trimester of pregnancy. These receptors all stem from a female donor with multiple sclerosis, enrolled in a pregnancy study.

V and J are TRBV15 and TRBJ2-2; no reliable D call. V lost 0 bases and J lost 5, with 10 bases in between. The germline V gene encodes CDR1 LNHNV and CDR2 YYDKDF (reference sequence). The CDR3 is made up of 15 amino acids. CDR3 DNA sequence: TGTGCCACCAGCAGAGAGTTGTTCGGTACCGGGGAGCTGTTTTTT. Translating gives CATSRELFGTGELFF.

The V gene is TRBV5-1, the J gene TRBJ2-5; TRBD1 aligns across 8 bases. CDR1 is SGHRS, CDR2 YFSETQ, per germline. The J segment lost 4 bases and the V segment lost 7 bases, leaving 15 bases of the junction unmatched. This CDR3 has 16 residues. CDR3 nucleotide sequence: TGCGCCAGCGGAAAGAGGGAGCAGGGGGCTCGAGAGACCCAGTACTTC. It encodes CASGKREQGARETQYF. The whole variable domain, filled in from reference TRBV5-1 and TRBJ2-5, reads KAGVTQTPRYLIKTRGQQVTLSCSPISGHRSVSWYQQTPGQGLQFLFEYFSETQRNKGNFPGRFSGRQFSNSRSEMNVSTLELGDSALYLCASGKREQGARETQYFGPGTRLLVL.

The rearrangement uses TRBV6-6 and TRBJ2-2; TRBD2 is a possible D gene (5 bases). CDR3 length: 12 amino acids. Looked up from germline, CDR1 is MNHNY and CDR2 is SVGAGI (reference sequence). The ends were cut back, 10 bases at V and 5 bases at J, with 11 bases in the middle. CDR3 bases: TGTGCCACTACCGAGGGAACCGGGGAGCTGTTTTTT. Encoded protein: CATTEGTGELFF.

The chain recombines TRBV18 with TRBJ1-2, with a weak D call TRBD1 (6 bases). The V end lost 0 bases, the J end lost 4 bases, and 9 bases lay between the germline ends. CDR1 and CDR2 (germline): KGHSH, LQKENI. This CDR3 has 14 amino acids. For the CDR3, the DNA is TGTGCCAGCTCACCACCGGACAGAAGCTATGGCTACACCTTC. This encodes CASSPPDRSYGYTF.

The chain joins TRBV30 to TRBJ1-4; D is uncertain. The germline gives CDR1 GTSNPN, CDR2 SVGIG (reference sequence). There are 15 residues in the CDR3. Trimming shortened V by 0 bases and J by 7 bases, and 15 bases separated the two germline ends. CDR3 in DNA: TGTGCCTGGAGTGTACTTGGAGGGCGTAGTGAAAAACTGTTTTTT. Translation: CAWSVLGGRSEKLFF.

This chain uses TRBV6-5 with TRBJ1-5; D call uncertain. V was clipped by 5 bases and J by 11 bases, with 19 bases between them. Germline V gene sequence: CDR1 MNHEY, CDR2 SVGAGI. The CDR3 has 14 residues. CDR3 sequence reads: CASSPGLHSRAQHF. The CDR3, as DNA: TGTGCCAGCAGTCCCGGACTCCATAGTAGGGCCCAGCATTTT.

The rearrangement joins TRBV5-1 to TRBJ2-2; TRBD1 is a possible D gene (5 bases). The CDR3 loop spans 14 amino acids. V gave up 4 bases and J gave up 3 bases, with 10 bases separating them. Germline V gene sequence: CDR1 SGHRS, CDR2 YFSETQ. CDR3 residues: CASSAGHDTGELFF. CDR3 sequence (DNA): TGCGCCAGCAGCGCTGGACATGACACCGGGGAGCTGTTTTTT. The full variable domain, completed using reference TRBV5-1 and TRBJ2-2, is KAGVTQTPRYLIKTRGQQVTLSCSPISGHRSVSWYQQTPGQGLQFLFEYFSETQRNKGNFPGRFSGRQFSNSRSEMNVSTLELGDSALYLCASSAGHDTGELFFGEGSRLTVL.

The J gene is TRBJ1-1, the V gene TRBV15; 9 nucleotides line up with TRBD1. Looked up from germline, CDR1 is LNHNV and CDR2 is YYDKDF (reference sequence). This CDR3 is 14 amino acids long. V trimming: 5 bases; J trimming: 1 base; junction bases outside the gene matches: 2. CDR3 loop: CATSRGQGNTEAFF. The CDR3 region has the DNA TGTGCCACCAGCCGGGGACAGGGGAACACTGAAGCTTTCTTT.

The sample holds a few counts of this clone. The J gene is TRBJ2-1, the V gene TRBV19; 8 bases fit TRBD1. Germline CDR1 is LNHDA and CDR2 is SQIVND (reference sequence). J gave up 3 bases and V 11 bases, and 3 bases lay outside the gene matches. CDR3 length: 12 amino acids. CDR3 sequence: CAVGQGYNEQFF. The CDR3 nucleotides are TGTGCCGTTGGACAGGGCTACAATGAGCAGTTCTTC.

The V call is TRBV7-7, the J call TRBJ2-3, with 9 bases matching TRBD1. Germline V gene sequence: CDR1 SSHAT, CDR2 FNYEAQ (reference sequence). V trimming: 5 bases; J trimming: 5 bases; junction bases outside the gene matches: 11. CDR3 length: 16 amino acids. The CDR3 sequence: CASSPLGTGLRDTQYF. The CDR3 DNA is TGTGCCAGCAGCCCTCTAGGGACAGGGCTAAGAGATACGCAGTATTTT.

This chain joins TRBV29-1 and TRBJ2-7, with 8 bases matching TRBD1. Per germline, CDR1 SQVTM and CDR2 ANQGSEA. With 6 bases clipped from V and 4 bases from J, the junction kept 5 bases outside the gene matches. The CDR3 sequence is 12 residues long. In DNA form, the CDR3 reads TGCAGCGTCTACAGGGGGTCTTACGAGCAGTACTTC. Translation gives CSVYRGSYEQYF.

This clone appeared once. The chain is built from TRBV9 and TRBJ2-1; D might be TRBD2 (5 bases). The length of the CDR3 is 16 residues. Trimming took 3 bases from V and 2 from J, leaving 15 bases between them. The germline gives CDR1 SGDLS, CDR2 YYNGEE. CDR3 sequence: CASSELTTLPYNEQFF. CDR3 DNA sequence: TGTGCCAGCAGCGAGTTGACTACCCTTCCCTACAATGAGCAGTTCTTC. The complete variable domain, with remaining parts taken from reference TRBV9 and TRBJ2-1, reads DSGVTQTPKHLITATGQRVTLRCSPRSGDLSVYWYQQSLDQGLQFLIQYYNGEERAKGNILERFSAQQFPDLHSELNLSSLELGDSALYFCASSELTTLPYNEQFFGPGTRLTVL.